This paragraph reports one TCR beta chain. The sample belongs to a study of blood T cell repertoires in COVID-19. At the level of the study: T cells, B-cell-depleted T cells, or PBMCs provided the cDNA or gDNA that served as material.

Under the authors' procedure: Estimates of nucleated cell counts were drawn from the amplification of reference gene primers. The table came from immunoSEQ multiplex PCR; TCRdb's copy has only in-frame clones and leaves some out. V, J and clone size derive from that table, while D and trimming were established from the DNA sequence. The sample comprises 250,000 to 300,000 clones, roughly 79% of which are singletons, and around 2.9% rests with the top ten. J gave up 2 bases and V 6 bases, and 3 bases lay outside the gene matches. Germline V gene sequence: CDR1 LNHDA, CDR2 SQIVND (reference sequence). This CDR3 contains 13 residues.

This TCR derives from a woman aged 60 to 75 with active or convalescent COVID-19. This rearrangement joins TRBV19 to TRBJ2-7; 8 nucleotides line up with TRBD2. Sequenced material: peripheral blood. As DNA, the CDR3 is TGTGCCAGTAGGAATAGCGGGGCCTACGAGCAGTACTTC. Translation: CASRNSGAYEQYF.